This TCR beta chain was profiled in a study of low-dose radiotherapy and immunotherapy resistance in tumors. The wider study: A total of 6.5 Gy was given to Cohort 1 as 0.5 Gy per fraction every 2 weeks.

This CDR3 region has 14 residues. The germline CDR1 and CDR2 sequences are SGHVT and SQSDAQ. The V segment lost 5 bases and the J segment 4 bases; nucleotides outside the gene matches: 8. Sample time point: before trial treatment. TRAV- and TRBV-specific primers primed first-strand cDNA, covering alpha and beta chains. TCR amplification used roughly 18 PCR cycles, a constant-region primer and a V-primer adapter. TCRdb reprocessed the reads via MiXCR and lists one record per CDR3 protein. The table lists roughly 60,000 distinct CDR3 sequences, approximately 26% of them singletons, with roughly 6% in the top ten.

This sample comprised PBMCs, obtained before treatment. This sequence joins TRBV7-4 and TRBJ2-7, with 7 nucleotides matching TRBD1. This TCR was sampled from a male donor with prostate cancer. This CDR3 is CASSHRTGPYEQYF. Written as DNA, the CDR3 is TGTGCCAGCAGCCATCGGACAGGTCCTTACGAGCAGTACTTC.